This T cell receptor beta chain originates from a study of T-cell reconstitution after alpha-beta-depleted transplantation in children (dated by TCRdb to about 2016). Background for the entire study: T-cell immune reconstitution after TCRalphabeta/CD19-depleted allogeneic hematopoietic cell transplantation in children was quantitatively tracked in the study by means of TCR repertoire profiling.

Notes on this clonotype: Its antigen is currently not known. Base-call qualities are not available, and no considerably larger clone is one nucleotide away.

Libraries were constructed by PCR. TCRdb records Illumina HiSeq 2500 as the sequencer. To normalize quantification of the TCRbeta repertoire, the TCR libraries were built with molecular barcoding that relied on unique molecular identifiers. The raw public data were reprocessed by TCRdb itself: fastp quality trimming at Q25, MiXCR clonotype calling, in-frame beta chains only. Here each entry gathers all rows of one CDR3 protein and keeps the most common genes and DNA. In this sample the table shows a few hundred thousand distinct CDR3 sequences, 9.9% of which occur a single time. Roughly a tenth of the sample is taken by the ten largest. The CDR3 sequence holds 14 residues, the cysteine and phenylalanine included. The entry retains the CDR3 DNA only, 42 bases that are in frame from base 1. V is pared back by 7 bases and J by 7 bases, with 14 bases lying between the germline termini. From a lookup of the germline V gene (reference sequence), CDR1 and CDR2 are MNHEY and SMNVEV.

The receptor's source is a human donor who donated a stem cell graft to a child with SCID. The source was PBMCs from the stem cell graft donor, collected from the stem cell graft. Rearrangement joined TRBV27 to TRBJ1-6; TRBD1 is a weak D gene call, 6 bases matching. The nucleotide sequence reads as follows: TGTGCCAGCACAGAGGGGGGCTGGAATTCACCCCTCCACTTT. It codes for CASTEGGWNSPLHF.